Shown below are 5 T cell receptor beta chains from a single sample sequenced in a study of T-cell reconstitution after alpha-beta-depleted transplantation in children. Unique molecular identifiers featured in how the TCRbeta library was prepared. TCRdb re-called the PCR reads with MiXCR, one entry per CDR3 protein. Of just over 350,000 distinct CDR3 sequences in the sample, roughly 15% were seen once. Material: PBMCs, obtained from the stem cell graft. These TCRs come from a human donor who donated a stem cell graft to a child with Fanconi anemia.

This clonotype was seen ten or more times. The chain has TRBV7-2 and TRBJ1-1; 10 bases are a match to TRBD1. From germline, CDR1 is SGHTA and CDR2 FQGNSA. This CDR3 has 17 amino acids. The ends lost 5 bases at V and 4 bases at J; junction bases unmatched: 13. This CDR3 reads CASSPGTGALGGTEAFF. The CDR3 DNA reads TGTGCCAGCAGCCCCGGGACAGGGGCCTTAGGGGGCACTGAAGCTTTCTTT.

Remarks on this clonotype: Given a much more abundant clone one base away, this may be a read error. The chain joins TRBV20-1 to TRBJ1-1; D unclear. The CDR3 length is 16 residues. The germline V gene has CDR1 DFQATT and CDR2 SNEGSKA (reference sequence). The CDR3 loop is CIASPLRAFMNTEAFF. The CDR3, as DNA: TGCATTGCTAGCCCCCTTCGGGCATTCATGAACACTGAAGCTTTCTTT.

With regard to this clonotype: A read error may produce the germline difference seen at one junction end. V gene TRBV18 combines with J gene TRBJ1-1; 7 nucleotides match TRBD1. Germline assignment: CDR1 KGHSH and CDR2 LQKENI. The CDR3 is 13 residues long. The CDR3: CASSPQGMAEAFF. CDR3 sequence (DNA): TGTGCCAGCTCTCCACAGGGGATGGCTGAAGCTTTCTTT.

This clonotype was counted a few times. The J gene is TRBJ1-6, the V gene TRBV6-5; D gene ambiguous. There are 14 residues in the CDR3. Trimming stripped 4 bases from V and 7 bases from J, with 11 bases between. Per the germline V gene, CDR1 is MNHEY and CDR2 is SVGAGI. CDR3: CASSFSQVNSPLHF. The CDR3 DNA reads as TGTGCCAGCAGTTTTAGCCAAGTGAATTCACCCCTCCACTTT.

The table lists this clonotype with many counts. The rearrangement uses TRBV6-2 or TRBV6-3 and TRBJ2-6; 8 nucleotides agree with TRBD1. The CDR3 runs 16 residues. The J segment lost 3 bases and the V segment lost 6 bases, leaving 7 bases of the junction unmatched. The germline V gene encodes CDR1 MNHEY and CDR2 SVGEGT. CDR3 bases: TGTGCCAGCAGACGCCAGACAGGGGTTGGGGCCAACGTCCTGACTTTC. This encodes CASRRQTGVGANVLTF.